The 26 T cell receptor beta chains below come from one sample, sequenced in a study of cytomegalovirus exposure and HLA in healthy donors. A multiplex PCR was run with 60 Vbeta primers and 13 Jbeta primers. The repertoire was sequenced with immunoSEQ multiplex PCR; TCRdb's copy has only in-frame clones and lacks some. The table has 120,000 to 150,000 clones, over 75% seen once. Sample: PBMCs. Receptors were obtained from a woman aged 25 to 39 in good health and CMV-seronegative.

This chain connects TRBV28 to TRBJ2-1; 8 nucleotides agree with TRBD2. Germline CDR1 reads MDHEN; CDR2 reads SYDVKM. With V trimmed by 4 bases and J by 8 bases, 13 bases remained unmatched. There are 16 residues in the CDR3. The chain's CDR3 is CASSYLSLAARDEQFF. In DNA form, the CDR3 reads TGTGCCAGCAGTTATTTGTCACTAGCGGCTAGGGATGAGCAGTTCTTC.

J is TRBJ2-3 and V is TRBV5-6; D call uncertain. Per germline, CDR1 SGHDT and CDR2 YYEEEE. CDR3 length: 16 residues. Trimming removed 2 bases from V and 1 base from J, with 14 bases in between. This CDR3 reads CASSFGAQRRTDTQYF. As DNA, the CDR3 is TGTGCCAGCAGCTTCGGTGCCCAGCGACGCACAGATACGCAGTATTTT.

This sequence joins TRBV6-5 and TRBJ1-1, with TRBD1 matching over 8 bases. The V gene's germline CDR1 is MNHEY and CDR2 SVGAGI. V was clipped by 0 bases and J by 0 bases; unmatched bases: 3. The CDR3 covers 16 residues. This CDR3 reads CASSYSRTGMNTEAFF. The DNA for the CDR3 is TGTGCCAGCAGTTACTCGCGGACAGGGATGAACACTGAAGCTTTCTTT.

This clone came up once. The chain combines TRBV4-1 with TRBJ1-5, with TRBD1 matching 11 bases. The CDR3 length is 15 residues. The junction had 4 bases not matched to a gene; V was cut back by 5 bases and J by 4 bases. Germline V lookup: CDR1 MGHRA, CDR2 YSYEKL. The CDR3 protein is CASSAGTGGNQPQHF. CDR3 nucleotides: TGCGCCAGCAGCGCCGGGACAGGGGGAAATCAGCCCCAGCATTTT.

This clone was found once. Germline and junction disagree at one end, which may indicate a read error. The chain joins TRBV5-6 to TRBJ1-3; D ambiguous. Germline V gene lookup returns CDR1 SGHDT and CDR2 YYEEEE. This CDR3 has 16 amino acids. CDR3 region: CASSLGSWSSGNAIYF. In nucleotides, the CDR3 is TGTGCCAGCAGCTTGGGAAGCTGGAGCTCTGGAAACGCCATATATTTT.

The chain combines TRBV5-1 with TRBJ2-1, with 8 bases matching TRBD2. CDR3 length equals 17 residues. Trimming at V came to 3 bases and at J to 6 bases, leaving 14 bases not matched to a gene. In germline, CDR1 is SGHRS, CDR2 YFSETQ. The CDR3 sequence: CASSSRGTGGSGNEQFF. The DNA for the CDR3 is TGCGCCAGCAGCTCCCGGGGAACGGGAGGGTCTGGCAATGAGCAGTTCTTC.

This clone turned up a few times. The chain is built from TRBV5-4 and TRBJ2-1; 7 nucleotides agree with TRBD2. This CDR3 comprises 15 residues. Trimming at V came to 2 bases and at J to 0 bases, leaving 2 bases not matched to a gene. The germline CDR1 and CDR2 sequences are SGHNT and YYREEE (reference sequence). CDR3 coding DNA: TGTGCCAGCAGCTTCCCGGGGGGCTCCTACAATGAGCAGTTCTTC. This sequence encodes CASSFPGGSYNEQFF.

The chain is built from TRBV19 and TRBJ2-3, with D unresolved. This CDR3 has 14 amino acids. Trimming cost V 7 bases and J 6 bases, with 17 bases left between them. The V gene's germline CDR1 is LNHDA and CDR2 SQIVND (reference sequence). The CDR3 here is CASTSTDQRDTQYF. CDR3 coding DNA: TGTGCCAGTACCTCTACGGATCAGCGCGATACGCAGTATTTT.

The chain carries TRBV19 and TRBJ2-7, with 9 bases lining up with TRBD1. This CDR3 region has 16 residues. Germline CDR1 reads LNHDA; CDR2 reads SQIVND (reference sequence). V dropped 1 base and J dropped 4; count of bases not matched to a gene: 8. The CDR3 sequence is CASSIVGTGLRYEQYF. DNA for the CDR3: TGTGCCAGTAGTATAGTCGGGACAGGGCTTCGGTACGAGCAGTACTTC.

This clone appeared a single time. The gene calls are TRBV7-3 and TRBJ2-7, with TRBD2 matching 9 bases. V trimming: 5 bases; J trimming: 7 bases; junction bases outside the gene matches: 9. Germline V gene sequence: CDR1 SGHTA, CDR2 FQGTGA. The CDR3 length is 14 residues. Here the CDR3 DNA reads TGTGCCAGCAGCCTTAGCGGGGGCCCGGGGGAGCAGTACTTC. It encodes CASSLSGGPGEQYF.

This clone is a singleton in its sample. The chain is built from TRBV30 and TRBJ2-7; 9 bases agree with TRBD2. V shed 0 bases, J shed 2 bases, and the junction held 8 bases outside the gene matches. The CDR3 has 16 amino acids. The germline gives CDR1 GTSNPN, CDR2 SVGIG (reference sequence). The DNA of the CDR3 is TGTGCCTGGAGTGTACGGCCAGCGGGAGGCCCCTACGAGCAGTACTTC. Its protein is CAWSVRPAGGPYEQYF.

V usage is TRBV28 and J usage is TRBJ1-2; the D gene is possibly TRBD1 (6 bases). The CDR3 runs to 15 residues. The V end was cut by 6 bases, the J end by 4 bases, with 18 bases between. Germline assignment: CDR1 MDHEN and CDR2 SYDVKM. CDR3 residues: CASSPGAGAFYGYTF. The CDR3 DNA reads as TGTGCCAGCAGCCCCGGGGCAGGGGCCTTCTATGGCTACACCTTC.

This rearrangement joins TRBV21-1 to TRBJ1-3; the table's D gene call, TRBD1, was not cross checked with the DNA. TRBV21-1 is a recognized pseudogene. The CDR3 is 16 residues long. The DNA of the CDR3 is TGTGCCAGCACTCGGGACAGGGAGCGCCCTGGAAACACCATATATTTT. This sequence encodes CASTRDRERPGNTIYF.

Here the CDR3 DNA reads TGTGCCAGCAGCCGACCCTACTCGGACAGGGGGCGACAGGTTGAGCAGTTCTTC. Protein: CASSRPYSDRGRQVEQFF. The J gene is TRBJ2-1, the V gene TRBV5-4; 11 nucleotides line up with TRBD1. Unmatched junction bases numbered 18, after V lost 4 bases and J lost 9 bases. The CDR3 covers 18 residues. The germline V gene encodes CDR1 SGHNT and CDR2 YYREEE (reference sequence).

This clone appeared a single time. The chain uses TRBV10-3 and TRBJ2-7; 12 bases are a match to TRBD2. The V and J ends lost 4 bases and 6 bases, in that order; junction bases with no gene match: 4. The length of the CDR3 is 14 residues. Germline CDR1 reads ENHRY; CDR2 reads SYGVKD. Here the CDR3 reads CAISASGGGREQYF. The CDR3, as DNA: TGTGCCATCAGTGCTAGCGGGGGGGGTCGCGAGCAGTACTTC.

V usage is TRBV28 and J usage is TRBJ2-7; TRBD2 matches 12 bases. This CDR3 spans 17 amino acids. V dropped 2 bases and J dropped 7; count of bases not matched to a gene: 12. Germline values: CDR1 MDHEN, CDR2 SYDVKM. CDR3 sequence: CASSLNLAGGASEEQYF. As DNA, the CDR3 is TGTGCCAGCAGTTTAAACCTAGCGGGAGGGGCCTCTGAAGAGCAGTACTTC.

The chain couples TRBV6-5 to TRBJ2-3, with a tentative D call TRBD1 (6 bases). The CDR3 consists of 15 residues. Germline V gene sequence: CDR1 MNHEY, CDR2 SVGAGI. Trimming took off 6 bases at V and 8 bases at J, with 21 bases between the two ends. In nucleotides, the CDR3 is TGTGCCAGCAGCTCCGGGACACCCTCCACGGGTACGCAGTATTTT. This codes for CASSSGTPSTGTQYF.

Points on this clone: Other DNA sequences in this specimen translate into the identical CDR3. This chain joins TRBV18 and TRBJ2-1; the D is unclear. CDR3 length: 14 residues. Looked up from germline, CDR1 is KGHSH and CDR2 is LQKENI. V lost 2 bases and J lost 0, with 5 bases in between. CDR3 DNA: TGTGCCAGCTCACCAGGCGGCTCCTACAATGAGCAGTTCTTC. Residues: CASSPGGSYNEQFF.

This clone was seen only a few times. The V call is TRBV4-3, the J call TRBJ2-3; 11 nucleotides match TRBD2. The CDR3 runs 17 residues. Germline CDR1 and CDR2: LGHNA and YSLEER. Trimming removed 1 base from V and 4 bases from J; junction bases left unmatched: 7. CDR3 in DNA: TGCGCCAGCAGCCAAGCTGAAACTAGCGGGGGCGCAGATACGCAGTATTTT. Translation: CASSQAETSGGADTQYF.

In nucleotides, the CDR3 is TGCGCCAGCAGCCAAGGGCGCCCAGGATTGAACACTGAAGCTTTCTTT. It is translated as CASSQGRPGLNTEAFF. This chain uses TRBV4-1 with TRBJ1-1; no clear D. The CDR3 runs to 16 residues. Trimming left V 1 base short and J 0 bases short, with 12 bases between. Germline assignment: CDR1 MGHRA and CDR2 YSYEKL.

This chain uses TRBV28 with TRBJ2-1; 12 bases map to TRBD2. After removal of 10 bases from V and 13 bases from J, the junction contained 11 bases not matched to a gene. From germline, CDR1 is MDHEN and CDR2 SYDVKM. The CDR3 contains 13 residues. The CDR3 here is CATLWTSGIDQFF. Here the CDR3 DNA reads TGTGCCACTCTGTGGACTAGCGGGATAGATCAGTTCTTC.

This chain connects TRBV5-1 to TRBJ1-2; 7 positions agree with TRBD1. Trimming removed 4 bases from V and 8 bases from J; junction bases left unmatched: 11. The CDR3 sequence is 14 residues long. The V gene's germline CDR1 is SGHRS and CDR2 YFSETQ. The CDR3 DNA sequence: TGCGCCAGCAGCGGCCCGGGACAGCCGGCGGGCTACACCTTC. Amino acid sequence: CASSGPGQPAGYTF.

The V call is TRBV7-8, the J call TRBJ2-7, with TRBD1 matching 7 bases. The germline gives CDR1 SGHVS, CDR2 FQNEAQ. V shed 2 bases and J 4 bases; nucleotides not matched to a gene: 11. The CDR3 covers 16 residues. Here the CDR3 reads CASSLRSRQGPYEQYF. The CDR3 DNA sequence: TGTGCCAGCAGCTTAAGGTCGCGACAGGGACCTTACGAGCAGTACTTC.

The rearrangement links TRBV2 to TRBJ2-2; D might be TRBD1 (7 bases). Germline V gene lookup returns CDR1 SNHLY and CDR2 FYNNEI. The CDR3 is made up of 15 amino acids. Trimming removed 2 bases from V and 6 bases from J, with 13 bases in between. CDR3 nucleotides: TGTGCCAGCAGTGAAAGGACAGGAGGGTCCGGGGAGCTGTTTTTT. This sequence encodes CASSERTGGSGELFF.

V and J are TRBV4-2 and TRBJ2-1; TRBD1 matches at 11 bases. V was pared by 6 bases and J by 7 bases, with 11 bases of the junction left unmatched. CDR3 length equals 16 residues. The germline CDR1 and CDR2 sequences are LGHNA and YNFKEQ. CDR3 region: CASSKRGGTGGNEQFF. The CDR3 DNA is TGTGCCAGCAGTAAAAGAGGGGGGACAGGGGGGAATGAGCAGTTCTTC.

This clone was found once. One end of the junction fails to match germline, which may point to a read error. In DNA form, the CDR3 reads TGTTCCAGCAGCAAAGGACAGGGGGCGATGGACACCGGGGAGCTGTTTTTT. Amino acid sequence: CSSSKGQGAMDTGELFF. V and J are TRBV7-9 and TRBJ2-2; 11 bases match TRBD1. Germline loops: CDR1 SEHNR, CDR2 FQNEAQ (reference sequence). The CDR3 spans 17 residues.